This entry concerns a single TCR beta chain. The CDR3 runs 13 residues. V was pared by 0 bases and J by 8 bases, with 8 bases between. Germline values: CDR1 SGHTA, CDR2 FQGNSA. The entry originates in a study of T-cell reconstitution after alpha-beta-depleted transplantation in children. Unique molecular identifiers tagged the TCRbeta library. TCRdb used MiXCR to reprocess the PCR reads, holding one entry per CDR3 protein. The profile shows some 75,000 distinct CDR3 sequences, roughly 6.6% of them singletons. The chain has TRBV7-2 and TRBJ2-1, with TRBD1 as a possible D gene (5 bases). The clonotype originates from a human donor who donated a stem cell graft to a child with acute lymphoblastic leukemia. Sample: PBMCs from the stem cell graft donor, taken from the stem cell graft. The CDR3 reads CASSLARADEQFF. The CDR3 nucleotides read TGTGCCAGCAGCTTAGCCAGGGCAGATGAGCAGTTCTTC.